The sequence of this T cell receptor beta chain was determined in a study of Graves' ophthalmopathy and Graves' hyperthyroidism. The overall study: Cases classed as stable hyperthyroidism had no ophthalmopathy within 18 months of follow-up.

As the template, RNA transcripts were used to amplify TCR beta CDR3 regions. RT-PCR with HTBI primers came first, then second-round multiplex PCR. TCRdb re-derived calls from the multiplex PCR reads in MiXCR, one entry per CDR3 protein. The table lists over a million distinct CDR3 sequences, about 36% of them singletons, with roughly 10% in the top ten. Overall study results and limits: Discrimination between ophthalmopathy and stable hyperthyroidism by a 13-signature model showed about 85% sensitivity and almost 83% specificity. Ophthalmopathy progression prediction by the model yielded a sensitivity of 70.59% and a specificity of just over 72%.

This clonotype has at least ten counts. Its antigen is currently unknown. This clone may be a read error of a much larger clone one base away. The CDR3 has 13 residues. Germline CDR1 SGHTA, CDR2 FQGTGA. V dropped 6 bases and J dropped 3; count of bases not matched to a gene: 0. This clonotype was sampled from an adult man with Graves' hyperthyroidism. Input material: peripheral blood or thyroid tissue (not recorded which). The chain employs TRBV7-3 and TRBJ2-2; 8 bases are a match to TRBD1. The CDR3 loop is CASRTGDTGELFF. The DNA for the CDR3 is TGTGCCAGCAGGACAGGGGACACCGGGGAGCTGTTTTTT.